This TCR beta chain stems from a study of T cells in Graves' hyperthyroidism and ophthalmopathy. Study-level results: Ophthalmopathy got predicted by the model a median roughly 6.1 months before its onset.

This clonotype was detected only a few times. Its cognate antigen is unknown. The CDR3 covers 16 residues. Losses at the gene ends were 0 bases for V and 6 bases for J; bases not matched to a gene: 5. The V gene's germline CDR1 is DFQATT and CDR2 SNEGSKA (reference sequence). TCR beta CDR3 regions were amplified from RNA transcripts. HTBI primers were employed in a first-round RT-PCR of the TCR CDR3. TCRdb reprocessed the multiplex PCR reads via MiXCR and lists one record per CDR3 protein. The sample consists of roughly 720,000 distinct CDR3 sequences, roughly a sixth of them appearing once. The specimen sequenced was blood. This clonotype originated in a man in his fifties or sixties with Graves' hyperthyroidism. This chain uses TRBV20-1 with TRBJ2-2; TRBD2 aligns across 12 bases. The CDR3 here is CSARDRLAGVPGELFF. For the CDR3, the DNA is TGCAGTGCTAGAGATCGACTAGCGGGAGTCCCCGGGGAGCTGTTTTTT.